This T cell receptor beta chain stems from a study of T-cell reconstitution after alpha-beta-depleted transplantation in children. Preparation of the TCRbeta library used unique molecular identifiers. TCRdb recomputed calls from the PCR reads with MiXCR, one row per CDR3 protein. Here the sample spans fewer than 400,000 distinct CDR3 sequences, about a fifth being singletons. This clonotype has a single count. The conserved closing phenylalanine or tryptophan is absent in this CDR3, likely reflecting a read error. With 3 bases removed from V and 9 bases from J, the gap between germline ends came to 12 bases. The CDR3 runs 13 residues.

Sequences were derived from PBMCs from the stem cell graft donor, sampled from the stem cell graft. The V and J genes are TRBV12-3 or TRBV12-4 and TRBJ2-1; D is unresolved. The sequence derives from a human donor who donated a stem cell graft to a child with acute myeloid leukemia. Here the CDR3 reads CASSFGSSTEQFC. In DNA form, the CDR3 reads TGTGCCAGCAGTTTTGGATCATCCACTGAGCAGTTCTGC.